What follows is one T cell receptor (beta chain) and its context. The V gene's germline CDR1 is SGHTA and CDR2 FQGNSA. This CDR3 region has 15 residues. V lost 2 bases to trimming and J lost 2 bases, with 10 bases between them. The record originates from a study of blood T cell repertoires in COVID-19. Study background: Acute-phase and convalescent COVID-19 samples originated in the United States, Italy and Spain. PBMCs, B-cell-depleted T cells, or T cells provided the cDNA or gDNA that made up the material.

Authors' analysis steps: Estimates of nucleated cell counts were drawn from the amplification of reference gene primers. Clones were sequenced by immunoSEQ multiplex PCR, and TCRdb holds only the in-frame ones, with some missing. D and trimming come from the DNA, and the V and J calls and clone size come from that table. The table shows approximately 57,000 clones, with 82% occurring only once. The receptor was derived from a woman at least 80 years old with acute or convalescent COVID-19. The rearrangement uses TRBV7-2 and TRBJ1-5; D is unresolved. Sequences were obtained from peripheral blood. CDR3 nucleotide sequence: TGTGCCAGCAGCTTATCAGCGTCGGGCAATCAGCCCCAGCATTTT. This sequence encodes CASSLSASGNQPQHF.